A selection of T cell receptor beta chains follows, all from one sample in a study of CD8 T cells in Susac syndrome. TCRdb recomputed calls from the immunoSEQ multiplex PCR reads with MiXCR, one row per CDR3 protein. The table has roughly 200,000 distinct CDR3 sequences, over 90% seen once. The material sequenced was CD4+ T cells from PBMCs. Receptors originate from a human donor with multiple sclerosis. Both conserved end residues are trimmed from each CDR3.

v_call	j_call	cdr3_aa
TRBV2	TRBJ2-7	ASSINTYREQY
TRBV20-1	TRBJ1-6	SAFGQGVGSPLH
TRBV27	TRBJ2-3	ASSILNTQY
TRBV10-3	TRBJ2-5	AISPLGQETQY
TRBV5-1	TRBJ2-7	ASSLGGDYEQY
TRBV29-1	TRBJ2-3	SAERGYSTDTQY
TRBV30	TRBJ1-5	AWSGTGGQPQH
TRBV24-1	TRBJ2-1	ATSESTSGHTWSYNEQF
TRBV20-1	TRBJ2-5	SATERTGIETQY
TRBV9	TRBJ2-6	ASSVAQVSGANVLT
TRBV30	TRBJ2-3	AWSLGGDTQY
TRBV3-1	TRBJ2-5	ASSHRGSRETQY
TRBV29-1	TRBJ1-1	SARGTANSEAF
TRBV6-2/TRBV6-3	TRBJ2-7	ASSDPLPSGGPYEQY
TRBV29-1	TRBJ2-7	SVEQPNEQY
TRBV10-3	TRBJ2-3	AISGWQGGTDTQY
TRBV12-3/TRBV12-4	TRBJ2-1	ASSSLRVEQF
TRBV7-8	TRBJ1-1	ASSLGQSHMNTEAF
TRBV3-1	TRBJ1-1	ASSQAVRADTEAF
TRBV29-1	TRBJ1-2	SVDPDRDGYT
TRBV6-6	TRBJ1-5	ASSYAQGQPNQPQH
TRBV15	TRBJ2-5	ATSREGGKETQY
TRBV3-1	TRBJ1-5	ASSPGTPFSNQPQH
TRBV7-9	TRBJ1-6	ASGGQDWSPLH
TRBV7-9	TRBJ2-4	ASSLVGVEQY
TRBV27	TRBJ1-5	ASRRGNQPQH
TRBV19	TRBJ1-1	ASSIDQTGVPSTEAF
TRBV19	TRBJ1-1	ASSSSTGTEAF
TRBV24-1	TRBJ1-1	ATSVETNTEAF
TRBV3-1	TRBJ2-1	ASSQEVTGQGASEQF
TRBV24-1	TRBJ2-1	ATSDRRAGVSYNEQF
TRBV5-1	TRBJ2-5	ASSEGPQETQY
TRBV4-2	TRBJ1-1	ASSQDERSGAFTEAF
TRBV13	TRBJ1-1	ASSPGTGKAF
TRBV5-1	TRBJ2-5	ASSTGSIQETQY
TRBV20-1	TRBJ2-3	SAPLAGGGTDTQY
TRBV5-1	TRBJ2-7	ASSPLPPGASYEQY
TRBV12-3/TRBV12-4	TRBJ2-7	ASSPRGLATYEQY
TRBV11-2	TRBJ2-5	ASSSRLAGETQY
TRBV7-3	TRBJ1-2	ASSLSGGDGYT
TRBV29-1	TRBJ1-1	SVEGVNTEAF
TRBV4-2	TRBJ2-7	ASSQDEGIGEQY
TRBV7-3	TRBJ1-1	ASSPQRGDTDEAF
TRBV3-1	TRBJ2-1	ASSQDGGWQF
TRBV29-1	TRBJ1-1	SVEIYTEAF
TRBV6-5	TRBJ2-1	ASSYSRGLVDNEQF
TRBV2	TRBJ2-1	ASRSLRSPYNEQF
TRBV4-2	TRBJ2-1	ASSQAGTTGRKQF
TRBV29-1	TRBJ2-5	SARDRGFQETQY
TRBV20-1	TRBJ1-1	SVPSPFDTEAF
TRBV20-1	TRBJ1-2	SARDDRDHGYT
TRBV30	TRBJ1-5	AWSVGSGNQPQH
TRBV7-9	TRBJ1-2	ASSLVGHGYT